This entry lists 28 T cell receptor beta chains sequenced from one sample in a study of T cells in Graves' hyperthyroidism and ophthalmopathy. TCR beta CDR3 regions were amplified from RNA. HTBI primers were employed in a first-round RT-PCR of the TCR CDR3. MiXCR was run by TCRdb on the multiplex PCR reads, yielding one entry per CDR3 protein. The table lists a few hundred thousand distinct CDR3 sequences, about 15% of them singletons. Sequenced: blood. The receptors were sampled from a woman aged 25 to 45 with Graves' hyperthyroidism.

With regard to this clonotype: At one of its ends the junction is not consistent with the germline gene, which may arise from a read error. The rearrangement uses TRBV28 and TRBJ1-5; weak D call: TRBD1 (5 bases). The V gene's germline CDR1 is MDHEN and CDR2 SYDVKM. The CDR3 has 14 amino acids. The CDR3 region is CASSLGGDHQSQHF. CDR3 nucleotide sequence: TGTGCCAGCAGTTTAGGAGGGGATCATCAGTCCCAGCATTTT.

In this sample, this clonotype turned up a few times. One end of the junction varies from germline; a read error may be responsible. The chain couples TRBV11-2 to TRBJ2-3; D ambiguous. The CDR3 has 12 residues. The germline gives CDR1 SGHAT, CDR2 FQNNGV. CDR3 residues: CASSLSGDTRYF. CDR3 in DNA: TGTGCCAGCAGCTTGTCAGGAGATACGCGGTATTTT.

This clonotype was seen a handful of times. A read error may be the cause here, since a much bigger clone is one base away. V is TRBV7-8 and J is TRBJ2-1, with a tentative D call TRBD2 (6 bases). Germline CDR1 and CDR2: SGHVS and FQNEAQ. The CDR3 runs to 16 residues. The CDR3 bases are TGTGCCAGCAGCTTAGTTGCGGGGAGCTCCTACAATGAGCGGTTCTTC. This sequence encodes CASSLVAGSSYNERFF.

A remark on this clonotype: A much more abundant neighbour one base away suggests this may be a read error. CDR3 loop: CASRQEAAYNEQFF. The CDR3 DNA sequence: TGTGCCAGCCGCCAAGAGGCGGCTTACAATGAGCAGTTCTTC. V gene TRBV3-1 combines with J gene TRBJ2-1; D gene ambiguous. Germline lookup yields CDR1 LGHDT and CDR2 YNNKEL (reference sequence). The CDR3 length is 14 residues.

This clonotype was seen many times. The chain links TRBV6-6 to TRBJ2-3; 12 nucleotides align to TRBD2. In germline, CDR1 is MNHNY, CDR2 SVGAGI (reference sequence). The CDR3 sequence is 18 residues long. With V trimmed by 0 bases and J by 2 bases, 6 bases remained unmatched. The CDR3 region has the DNA TGTGCCAGCAGTTACTCTACCTGGACTAGCGGGAACACAGATACGCAGTATTTT. Translated: CASSYSTWTSGNTDTQYF.

Many counts were recorded for this clonotype. The V and J genes are TRBV18 and TRBJ2-1; tentatively, D is TRBD1 (5 bases). The germline V gene encodes CDR1 KGHSH and CDR2 LQKENI. CDR3 size: 13 residues. V was trimmed by 4 bases and J by 6 bases, leaving 10 bases between them. In DNA, the CDR3 is TGTGCCAGCTCACGGGGCCTGGTCAATGAGCAGTTCTTC. This translates into CASSRGLVNEQFF.

This clonotype was observed a few times. The rearrangement uses TRBV10-3 and TRBJ2-3, with D possibly matching TRBD1 (5 bases). Trimming pared 8 bases from V and 5 bases from J, leaving 8 bases between. The germline V gene has CDR1 ENHRY and CDR2 SYGVKD. The CDR3 is made up of 11 amino acids. CDR3 region: CAIGDRDTQYF. The CDR3 DNA reads as TGTGCCATCGGAGACAGAGATACGCAGTATTTT.

In this sample, this clonotype turned up a few times. The CDR3 here is CASSYGPRDFGNEQFF. The CDR3 DNA sequence: TGTGCCAGCAGTTACGGCCCTCGAGATTTTGGCAATGAGCAGTTCTTC. V is TRBV6-5 and J is TRBJ2-1, with D hard to call. The CDR3 covers 16 residues. The germline gives CDR1 MNHEY, CDR2 SVGAGI. Trimming pared 2 bases from V and 6 bases from J, leaving 17 bases between.

The rearrangement links TRBV15 to TRBJ2-1, with TRBD2 matching 7 bases. The germline CDR1 and CDR2 sequences are LNHNV and YYDKDF (reference sequence). The CDR3 has 14 amino acids. V lost 1 base, J lost 10 bases, and 7 bases stayed unmatched. The CDR3 DNA follows: TGTGCCACCAGCAGAGGGGGCAGCGGGATCGAGCAGTTCTTC. Translated, it gives CATSRGGSGIEQFF.

In its sample, this clonotype was seen many times. The chain uses TRBV20-1 and TRBJ2-7; D unclear. The CDR3 loop spans 14 amino acids. Per germline, CDR1 DFQATT and CDR2 SNEGSKA (reference sequence). The V gene lost 4 bases and the J gene lost 0 bases, with 13 bases spanning the gap. The CDR3 is CSATTPTSSYEQYF. The DNA for the CDR3 is TGCAGTGCTACAACACCGACAAGCTCCTACGAGCAGTACTTC.

The chain employs TRBV20-1 and TRBJ2-3, with TRBD2 identical over 12 bases. Per germline, CDR1 DFQATT and CDR2 SNEGSKA (reference sequence). The CDR3 loop spans 17 amino acids. With 3 bases clipped from V and 10 bases from J, the junction kept 17 bases outside the gene matches. CDR3 sequence: CSASVSGWTSGNVPQYF. In DNA form, the CDR3 reads TGCAGTGCTAGTGTATCGGGTTGGACTAGCGGGAACGTCCCGCAGTATTTT.

This clonotype was recorded only once. The rearrangement joins TRBV7-3 to TRBJ2-7; D ambiguous. The CDR3 loop spans 15 amino acids. Germline CDR1 SGHTA, CDR2 FQGTGA. Trimming removed 5 bases at V and 2 bases at J, with 16 bases between. The CDR3 region is CASSPTVAHPYEQYF. CDR3 DNA sequence: TGTGCCAGCAGCCCCACAGTAGCCCATCCCTACGAGCAGTACTTC.

This clonotype was seen repeatedly, ten times or more. This chain connects TRBV18 to TRBJ1-2, with D maybe TRBD1 (5 bases). CDR1 and CDR2 from the germline V gene are KGHSH and LQKENI. The CDR3 covers 14 residues. V lost 0 bases and J lost 6, with 11 bases in between. CDR3 protein: CASSPPVAGNGYTF. The CDR3 DNA reads as TGTGCCAGCTCACCACCGGTAGCAGGGAATGGCTACACCTTC.

This clonotype was found many times. The rearrangement links TRBV7-3 to TRBJ1-5; 9 bases match TRBD1. V lost 0 bases to trimming and J lost 5 bases; unmatched junction nucleotides: 11. CDR1 is SGHTA and CDR2 is FQGTGA in the germline V gene. The length of the CDR3 is 18 residues. This CDR3 is CASSLTGQGGAEHQPQHF. CDR3 in DNA: TGTGCCAGCAGCTTAACGGGACAGGGAGGAGCGGAACATCAGCCCCAGCATTTT.

The V and J genes are TRBV12-3 or TRBV12-4 and TRBJ1-2; 7 positions agree with TRBD1. V was clipped by 6 bases and J by 6 bases; unmatched bases: 4. The CDR3 loop spans 12 amino acids. CDR3 sequence (DNA): TGTGCCAGCAGCTCAACAGGGGATGGCTACACCTTC. It specifies CASSSTGDGYTF.

This clonotype was recorded many times. The chain is built from TRBV7-6 and TRBJ2-1; 8 bases align to TRBD2. The CDR3 covers 16 residues. V lost 5 bases and J lost 1; bases outside the gene matches: 7. CDR1 and CDR2 (germline): SGHVS, FNYEAQ. The CDR3 reads CASSALAGLSYNEQFF. The CDR3 DNA follows: TGTGCCAGCAGCGCGTTAGCGGGACTTTCCTACAATGAGCAGTTCTTC.

This clonotype was counted at least ten times. This chain connects TRBV20-1 to TRBJ1-1; tentative D call: TRBD1 (5 bases). Germline V gives CDR1 DFQATT, CDR2 SNEGSKA (reference sequence). The CDR3 is 13 residues long. V lost 6 bases and J 2 bases, leaving 13 bases between the germline ends. CDR3 DNA sequence: TGCAGTGCCCGCCGGGGGGAAAACACTGAAGCTTTCTTT. Its translation: CSARRGENTEAFF.

There are a few counts of this clonotype. The V and J genes are TRBV19 and TRBJ2-5; tentatively, D is TRBD2 (5 bases). The germline gives CDR1 LNHDA, CDR2 SQIVND (reference sequence). The CDR3 has 13 residues. Between the trimmed V and J ends, which lost 5 bases and 2 bases, there was a span of 9 bases. The CDR3 sequence: CASSGGAQETQYF. The CDR3 DNA follows: TGTGCCAGTAGTGGAGGAGCTCAAGAGACCCAGTACTTC. Drawing the rest from reference TRBV19 and TRBJ2-5, the complete variable domain is DGGITQSPKYLFRKEGQNVTLSCEQNLNHDAMYWYRQDPGQGLRLIYYSQIVNDFQKGDIAEGYSVSREKKESFPLTVTSAQKNPTAFYLCASSGGAQETQYFGPGTRLLVL.

This clonotype was seen a few times. This chain links TRBV7-9 with TRBJ1-1; D is ambiguous. The CDR3 is 13 residues long. Looked up from germline, CDR1 is SEHNR and CDR2 is FQNEAQ (reference sequence). Between the trimmed V and J ends, which lost 5 bases and 4 bases, there was a span of 11 bases. The CDR3 spells CASSLPGPTEAFF. The CDR3 DNA is TGTGCCAGCAGCCTCCCGGGCCCCACTGAAGCTTTCTTT.

This clonotype was counted ten times or more. This chain uses TRBV5-1 with TRBJ2-7, with 9 bases fitting TRBD2. This CDR3 contains 16 residues. Germline V gene data show CDR1 as SGHRS and CDR2 as YFSETQ. V dropped 1 base and J dropped 4; count of bases not matched to a gene: 9. Written as DNA, the CDR3 is TGCGCCAGCAGCTTGACTAGCGGGCAATTCGCGTACGAGCAGTACTTC. Amino acid sequence: CASSLTSGQFAYEQYF.

This clonotype has a count of ten or more. The V and J genes are TRBV7-9 and TRBJ2-1; the match to TRBD1 covers 12 bases. Germline values: CDR1 SEHNR, CDR2 FQNEAQ (reference sequence). This CDR3 spans 15 amino acids. V was pared by 5 bases and J by 8 bases, with 7 bases of the junction left unmatched. The CDR3 reads CASSPRDRGLHEQFF. DNA for the CDR3: TGTGCCAGCAGCCCCCGGGACAGGGGGCTTCATGAGCAGTTCTTC.

The sample holds many counts of this clonotype. The genes are TRBV29-1 and TRBJ1-5, with a possible D match to TRBD1 (5 bases). CDR3 size: 12 residues. V lost 4 bases, J lost 3 bases, and 7 bases lay in between. In germline, CDR1 is SQVTM, CDR2 ANQGSEA. The CDR3 DNA reads TGCAGCGTTGGAGGGGTCAATCAGCCCCAGCATTTT. Translated: CSVGGVNQPQHF.

This clonotype has just a few counts. This rearrangement joins TRBV3-1 to TRBJ2-3; D is ambiguous. In germline, CDR1 is LGHDT, CDR2 YNNKEL (reference sequence). The V gene lost 6 bases and the J gene lost 4 bases, with 26 bases spanning the gap. CDR3 size: 18 residues. The CDR3 region is CASRAPSGPHSSADTQYF. The CDR3 DNA follows: TGTGCCAGCAGAGCCCCCTCCGGGCCTCATAGCTCCGCAGATACGCAGTATTTT.

This clonotype was observed a handful of times. This chain connects TRBV4-2 to TRBJ1-6; 7 bases match TRBD1. Germline V gene sequence: CDR1 LGHNA, CDR2 YNFKEQ. The J segment lost 5 bases and the V segment lost 1 base, leaving 5 bases of the junction unmatched. The length of the CDR3 is 16 residues. In DNA form, the CDR3 reads TGTGCCAGCAGCCAAGGTGGGACAGCTGATAATTCACCCCTCCACTTT. It codes for CASSQGGTADNSPLHF.

The chain recombines TRBV2 with TRBJ2-3, with D perhaps being TRBD1 or TRBD2 (6 bases each). V lost 6 bases to trimming and J lost 8 bases, with 21 bases between them. Germline CDR1 is SNHLY and CDR2 is FYNNEI. This CDR3 is 15 amino acids long. For the CDR3, the DNA is TGTGCCAGCAGCCAGGGGACTCCCTTTGTGGGTACGCAGTATTTT. This codes for CASSQGTPFVGTQYF.

This clonotype was seen ten or more times. This chain links TRBV11-2 with TRBJ2-2; TRBD2 agrees at 7 bases. Germline values: CDR1 SGHAT, CDR2 FQNNGV. Losses at the gene ends were 5 bases for V and 0 bases for J; bases not matched to a gene: 6. The CDR3 is 16 amino acids. The CDR3 sequence: CASSRNSGPNTGELFF. CDR3 DNA sequence: TGTGCCAGCAGCCGAAATAGCGGGCCGAACACCGGGGAGCTGTTTTTT.

This clonotype has at least ten counts. J is TRBJ2-7 and V is TRBV3-1; no clear D gene. The V and J ends lost 0 bases and 10 bases respectively, with 16 bases between them. The CDR3 sequence is 14 residues long. Germline loops: CDR1 LGHDT, CDR2 YNNKEL (reference sequence). This CDR3 reads CASSQDTPDPSQYF. CDR3 DNA: TGTGCCAGCAGCCAAGATACCCCCGACCCGAGTCAGTACTTC.

This clonotype was observed a handful of times. This sequence joins TRBV4-3 and TRBJ2-3; TRBD2 might be the D (6 bases). Germline CDR1 is LGHNA and CDR2 is YSLEER. V was shortened by 0 bases and J by 4 bases, with 11 bases between the two germline ends. The CDR3 contains 15 residues. The CDR3 DNA reads as TGCGCCAGCAGCCAAGATCTCGGGAGCGCAGATACGCAGTATTTT. This encodes CASSQDLGSADTQYF.